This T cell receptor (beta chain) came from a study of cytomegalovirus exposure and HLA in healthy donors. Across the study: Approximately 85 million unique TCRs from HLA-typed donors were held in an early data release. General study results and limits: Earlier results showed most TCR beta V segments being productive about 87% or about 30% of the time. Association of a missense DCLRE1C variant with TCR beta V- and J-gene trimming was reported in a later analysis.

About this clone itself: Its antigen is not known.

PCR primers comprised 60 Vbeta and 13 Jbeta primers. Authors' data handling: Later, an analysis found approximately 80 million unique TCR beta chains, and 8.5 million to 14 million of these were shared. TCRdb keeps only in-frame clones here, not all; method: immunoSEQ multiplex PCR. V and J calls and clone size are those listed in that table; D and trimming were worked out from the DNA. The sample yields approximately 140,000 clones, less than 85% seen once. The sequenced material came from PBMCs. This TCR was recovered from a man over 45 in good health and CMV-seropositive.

This CDR3 is CASSFLGQGEGTEAFF. The CDR3 nucleotides are TGTGCCAGCAGTTTTTTAGGACAGGGGGAAGGCACTGAAGCTTTCTTT. The chain uses TRBV27 and TRBJ1-1; 10 bases agree with TRBD1. CDR3 length: 16 amino acids. V shed 3 bases, J shed 4 bases, and the junction held 8 bases outside the gene matches. Per the germline V gene, CDR1 is MNHEY and CDR2 is SMNVEV (reference sequence).